The clone carrying this T cell receptor beta chain was seen only a few times. Its cognate antigen is unknown. After removal of 2 bases from V and 2 bases from J, the junction contained 6 bases not matched to a gene. Germline assignment: CDR1 MNHEY and CDR2 SMNVEV (reference sequence). CDR3 length: 16 residues. This sample was included in a study of cytomegalovirus exposure and HLA in healthy donors. Study as a whole: Out of around 360 genotyped donors, less than 90% belonged to the Caucasian-associated ancestry cluster. Findings of the study overall: V- and J-gene trimming of TCR beta was linked (in a later analysis) to a missense DCLRE1C variant. Likely technical artifact: a cluster of highly shared sequence variants. The study designated 150 or so TCR beta chains cytomegalovirus-associated.

The PCR used 60 Vbeta and 13 Jbeta primers. TCRdb's table, derived via immunoSEQ multiplex PCR, lists solely in-frame clones and lacks some. The data show 85,000 to 95,000 clones, roughly two thirds seen once. The J gene is TRBJ2-1, the V gene TRBV27, with 7 bases matching TRBD2. The source is a young woman in good health and CMV-seronegative. The sample consisted of PBMCs. The CDR3 region is CASSLRWRGTYNEQFF. CDR3 coding DNA: TGTGCCAGCAGTTTAAGGTGGCGGGGGACCTACAATGAGCAGTTCTTC.